Reported below is one T cell receptor (beta chain). The data were taken from a study of blood T cell repertoires in COVID-19. Germline V gene data show CDR1 as SGHAT and CDR2 as FQNNGV. CDR3 size: 16 residues. V was cut by 1 base and J by 9 bases, with 16 bases left in between. The table came from immunoSEQ multiplex PCR; TCRdb's copy has only in-frame clones and leaves some out. The sample consists of roughly 260,000 clones, about 89% of them appearing once. The genes are TRBV11-2 and TRBJ1-6; the D gene is possibly TRBD1 (6 bases). The specimen was PBMCs or T cells enriched from blood (not recorded which). This TCR came from a woman between 18 and 30 years old who had recovered from COVID-19. Here the CDR3 DNA reads TGTGCCAGCAGCTTAGGGCAGGGGCCGGGTGGTTCACCCCTCCACTTT. Its translation is CASSLGQGPGGSPLHF.